This is a list of T cell receptor beta chains from one sample in a study of T cell repertoires in cytomegalovirus infection. MiXCR, applied by TCRdb to the reads, yields one record per CDR3 protein. The sample lists around 740,000 distinct CDR3 sequences, roughly a third occurring once. The sample comprised PBMCs. All receptors derive from a human donor in good health (CMV status not recorded). Some clones in this sample may be carry-over from other donors' samples. The CDR3 runs from the conserved cysteine through the conserved F or W. A D gene is named only where the DNA matches it firmly. Not every row has a clone size; where given, it reads once, few, many or a size class.

j_call clone_size d_call v_call cdr3_aa cdr3_nt
TRBJ2-4 NA TRBD2 TRBV6-6 CASSYSRASGGRYAKNIQYF TGTGCCAGCAGTTACTCCAGGGCTAGCGGGGGTCGATATGCCAAAAACATTCAGTACTTC
TRBJ2-3 few NA TRBV6-1 CASSEDRPDTQYF TGTGCCAGCAGTGAAGACCGGCCAGATACGCAGTATTTT
TRBJ2-1 NA TRBD1 TRBV12-3/TRBV12-4 CASGQFTGEEQFF TGTGCCAGCGGACAATTTACAGGGGAGGAGCAGTTCTTC
TRBJ2-3 NA TRBD1 TRBV10-3 CASRQGQVVYTQYF TGTGCCTCGAGACAGGGTCAAGTCGTTTATACGCAGTATTTT
TRBJ1-1 few NA TRBV6-2/TRBV6-3 CASSYGQNLEAFF TGTGCCAGCAGTTACGGACAGAATCTAGAAGCTTTCTTT
TRBJ2-7 few TRBD1 TRBV11-2 CASSFGTVPYEQYF TGTGCCAGCAGCTTCGGGACAGTACCCTACGAGCAGTACTTC
TRBJ2-5 many NA TRBV7-2 CASSLSRGVVETQYF TGTGCCAGCAGCCTCTCCCGCGGGGTGGTGGAGACCCAGTACTTC
TRBJ2-1 few TRBD2 TRBV5-3 CASSSVTTSGSYPLNEQFF TGTGCCAGCAGCTCGGTGACTACTAGCGGGAGCTACCCCTTGAATGAGCAGTTCTTC
TRBJ1-1 few NA TRBV10-3 CAIHSDSWPGRSTEAFF TGTGCCATCCACTCCGACTCATGGCCAGGGAGGAGCACTGAAGCTTTCTTT
TRBJ2-7 NA NA TRBV19 CASSVRGTYEQYF TGTGCCAGTAGTGTAAGGGGGACTTACGAGCAGTACTTC
TRBJ1-5 NA NA TRBV10-3 CAISESTGGLNQPQHF TGTGCCATCAGTGAGTCGACGGGGGGGCTGAATCAGCCCCAGCATTTT
TRBJ2-6 few NA TRBV19 CASRTRTTGANVLTF TGTGCCAGTAGAACCAGAACGACTGGGGCCAACGTCCTGACTTTC
TRBJ2-5 NA TRBD2 TRBV5-1 CASSPSGREETQYF TGCGCCAGCAGCCCCTCGGGGCGGGAGGAGACCCAGTACTTC
TRBJ2-7 NA NA TRBV7-8 CARRGLNGSGDSYEQYF TGTGCCAGAAGGGGGTTAAACGGGTCGGGGGACTCCTACGAGCAGTACTTC
TRBJ2-3 NA NA TRBV19 CASTANPWIGTDTQYF TGTGCCAGTACTGCGAACCCTTGGATCGGCACAGATACGCAGTATTTT
TRBJ1-3 NA NA TRBV7-6 CASSLGVAGNTIYF TGTGCCAGCAGCCTAGGGGTTGCTGGAAACACCATATATTTT
TRBJ1-2 NA NA TRBV11-2 CASSSPRVRQIVNYGYTF TGTGCCAGCAGCTCGCCCCGGGTCCGACAGATAGTTAACTATGGCTACACCTTC
TRBJ2-3 NA TRBD1 TRBV14 CASSQVGTANTQYF TGTGCCAGCAGCCAAGTGGGGACAGCAAATACGCAGTATTTT
TRBJ1-2 NA NA TRBV6-5 CASTLPPQVGYTF TGTGCCAGCACCCTCCCCCCCCAGGTTGGCTACACCTTC
TRBJ2-2 NA TRBD2 TRBV7-9 CASSQTSGIKAGELFF TGTGCCAGCAGCCAAACTAGCGGGATAAAGGCCGGGGAGCTGTTTTTT
TRBJ2-1 few TRBD1 TRBV20-1 CSAWTGGSYNEQFF TGCAGTGCCTGGACAGGGGGATCCTACAATGAGCAGTTCTTC
TRBJ2-1 few NA TRBV6-1 CASSRDLQGEQFF TGTGCCAGCAGCCGGGACCTACAGGGCGAGCAGTTCTTC
TRBJ2-7 NA TRBD2 TRBV7-9 CASSLGIPTSGRSDEQYF TGTGCCAGCAGCTTAGGGATTCCTACTAGCGGGAGATCGGACGAGCAGTACTTC
TRBJ1-1 NA NA TRBV19 CASSPHEGDNTEAFF TGTGCCAGTAGTCCCCATGAGGGCGACAACACTGAAGCTTTCTTT
TRBJ2-1 NA TRBD1 TRBV19 CASSDRVINEQFF TGTGCCAGTAGTGACAGGGTTATCAATGAGCAGTTCTTC
TRBJ2-2 NA NA TRBV5-6 CASSFAGPGGELFF TGTGCCAGCAGCTTCGCGGGACCCGGCGGGGAGCTGTTTTTT
TRBJ1-1 few TRBD1 TRBV19 CATSGQLNTEAFF TGTGCCACCTCGGGACAGTTGAACACTGAAGCTTTCTTT
TRBJ1-1 NA TRBD1 TRBV4-1 CASSRATGGYAEAFF TGCGCCAGCAGCCGAGCGACAGGGGGGTACGCTGAAGCTTTCTTT
TRBJ2-1 few TRBD1 TRBV28 CASSLSGRDRAGGEQFF TGTGCCAGCAGTTTATCCGGCAGGGACAGGGCCGGTGGTGAGCAGTTCTTC
TRBJ1-1 many TRBD1 TRBV11-2 CASRRQGLGNTEAFF TGTGCCAGCAGGCGACAGGGGCTTGGGAACACTGAAGCTTTCTTT
TRBJ2-1 NA NA TRBV19 CASMSVYEQFF TGTGCCAGTATGAGCGTATACGAGCAGTTCTTC
TRBJ1-1 NA NA TRBV12-3/TRBV12-4 CASSLDGGTSEAFF TGTGCCAGCAGTTTAGACGGGGGAACTTCTGAAGCTTTCTTT
TRBJ1-2 NA NA TRBV10-3 CAISETAGAGQANYGYTF TGTGCCATCAGTGAAACAGCCGGGGCGGGCCAAGCTAACTATGGCTACACCTTC
TRBJ2-3 few NA TRBV7-2 CASSLYDREADTQYF TGTGCCAGCAGCTTATACGACAGGGAGGCAGATACGCAGTATTTT
TRBJ1-1 few NA TRBV19 CASSIDQQGQNTEAFF TGTGCCAGTAGTATAGATCAACAGGGCCAGAACACTGAAGCTTTCTTT
TRBJ1-1 few NA TRBV6-6 CASRGNLNTEAFF TGTGCCAGTCGGGGAAACCTGAACACTGAAGCTTTCTTT
TRBJ2-7 NA NA TRBV7-9 CASSPRPQASYEQYF TGTGCCAGCAGCCCTCGTCCTCAAGCCTCCTACGAGCAGTACTTC
TRBJ2-3 few NA TRBV28 CATAPGVTDTQYF TGTGCCACCGCCCCCGGGGTCACAGATACGCAGTATTTT
TRBJ2-7 NA TRBD1 TRBV10-3 CAITLGQGVTYEQYF TGTGCCATCACTCTGGGACAGGGAGTTACCTACGAGCAGTACTTC
TRBJ1-6 few TRBD1 TRBV7-2 CASTEGQINSPLHF TGTGCCAGCACCGAGGGACAGATCAATTCACCCCTCCACTTT
TRBJ2-7 many NA TRBV5-5 CASSLFSSHYEQYF TGTGCCAGCAGCTTGTTTTCTAGCCACTACGAGCAGTACTTC
TRBJ2-3 NA TRBD2 TRBV7-7 CASSLEAGGADTQYF TGTGCTAGCAGCTTAGAAGCGGGAGGGGCAGATACGCAGTATTTT
TRBJ1-1 many NA TRBV12-3/TRBV12-4 CASSLGAEAFF TGTGCCAGCAGCTTAGGGGCTGAAGCTTTCTTT